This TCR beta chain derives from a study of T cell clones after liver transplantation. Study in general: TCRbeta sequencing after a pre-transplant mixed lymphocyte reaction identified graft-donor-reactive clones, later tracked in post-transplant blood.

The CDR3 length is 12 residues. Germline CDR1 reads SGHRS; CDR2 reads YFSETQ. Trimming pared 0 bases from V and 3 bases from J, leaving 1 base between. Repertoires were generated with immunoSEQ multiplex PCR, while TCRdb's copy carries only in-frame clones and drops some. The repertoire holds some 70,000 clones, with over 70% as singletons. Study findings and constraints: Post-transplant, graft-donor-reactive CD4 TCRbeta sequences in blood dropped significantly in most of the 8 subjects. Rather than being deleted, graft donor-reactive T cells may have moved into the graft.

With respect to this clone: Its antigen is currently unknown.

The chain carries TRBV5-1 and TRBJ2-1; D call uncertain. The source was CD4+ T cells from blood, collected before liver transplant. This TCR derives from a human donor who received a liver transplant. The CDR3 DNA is TGCGCCAGCAGCTTGGACTACAATGAGCAGTTCTTC. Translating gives CASSLDYNEQFF. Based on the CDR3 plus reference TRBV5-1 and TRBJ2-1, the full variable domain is KAGVTQTPRYLIKTRGQQVTLSCSPISGHRSVSWYQQTPGQGLQFLFEYFSETQRNKGNFPGRFSGRQFSNSRSEMNVSTLELGDSALYLCASSLDYNEQFFGPGTRLTVL.